These 29 T cell receptor beta chains share one sample of origin, sequenced in a study of monozygotic twins with inflammatory bowel disease. From its re-call of the 5' RACE reads, TCRdb lists each CDR3 protein once, without DNA. This sample's table reports around 450,000 distinct CDR3 sequences. The sample consisted of blood. Receptors were obtained from a human donor with ulcerative colitis or Crohn's disease, or a healthy co-twin of an affected twin (not recorded which).

The chain couples TRBV29-1 to TRBJ2-3. Looked up from germline, CDR1 is SQVTM and CDR2 is ANQGSEA. This CDR3 is built from 11 residues. The CDR3: CNAGSKDTQYF.

The chain links TRBV5-6 to TRBJ2-1. This CDR3 has 13 amino acids. Germline-derived CDR1 and CDR2 are SGHDT and YYEEEE. This CDR3 reads CASSLALEDEQFF.

This sequence joins TRBV6-5 and TRBJ2-7; there is no DNA to check the TCRdb D call of TRBD1. The CDR3 loop spans 13 amino acids. Germline assignment: CDR1 MNHEY and CDR2 SVGAGI. This CDR3 reads CASMGGTSYEQYF.

The chain links TRBV7-2 to TRBJ2-7. There are 13 residues in the CDR3. The germline gives CDR1 SGHTA, CDR2 FQGNSA. CDR3 protein: CASSIGTTNEQYF.

V usage is TRBV20-1 and J usage is TRBJ2-1; TCRdb lists TRBD2, though no DNA is available to test this call. The CDR3 is 13 amino acids. Germline V gene sequence: CDR1 DFQATT, CDR2 SNEGSKA (reference sequence). CDR3 sequence reads: CSARTSGVNEQFF.

The rearrangement uses TRBV20-1 and TRBJ2-1; no DNA is available, so the TRBD2 call from TCRdb remains unchecked. The CDR3 runs 20 residues. In germline, CDR1 is DFQATT, CDR2 SNEGSKA (reference sequence). CDR3: CSAPEPPGTSASSSYNEQFF.

The V and J genes are TRBV6-1 and TRBJ2-7; TCRdb gives TRBD1 as the D gene, but with no DNA this cannot be confirmed. This CDR3 region has 13 residues. Per germline, CDR1 MNHNS and CDR2 SASEGT. This chain's CDR3 is CASRGGTLHEQYF.

The chain's CDR3 is CASSDSPRAGYTF. The chain links TRBV6-4 to TRBJ1-2; TCRdb picks TRBD1, but there is no DNA to check that call. Germline V gene data show CDR1 as MRHNA and CDR2 as SNTAGT. CDR3 length equals 13 residues.

This sequence joins TRBV21-1 and TRBJ2-7; TCRdb proposes TRBD1, but this gene call is untestable without DNA. TRBV21-1 is annotated as a pseudogene. The CDR3 is made up of 15 amino acids. CDR3 sequence reads: CASSKGGRSSYEQYF.

The gene calls are TRBV5-1 and TRBJ2-3; there is no DNA to check the TCRdb D call of TRBD1. Germline V gives CDR1 SGHRS, CDR2 YFSETQ. The CDR3 covers 16 residues. The CDR3: CASSTGGPASTDTQYF.

The chain recombines TRBV12-3 or TRBV12-4 with TRBJ2-7; lacking DNA, the TRBD1 call made by TCRdb goes unchecked. There are 16 residues in the CDR3. The CDR3 loop is CASSLRPPGGKFEQYF.

This chain uses TRBV7-2 with TRBJ2-1; TCRdb proposes TRBD1, but this gene call is untestable without DNA. This CDR3 comprises 16 residues. Germline V gene sequence: CDR1 SGHTA, CDR2 FQGNSA. The CDR3 here is CASSLGGTGVDYEQFF.

The chain links TRBV24-1 to TRBJ2-1; TCRdb returns TRBD2, unconfirmable since there is no DNA. The germline V gene has CDR1 KGHDR and CDR2 SFDVKD. The CDR3 runs to 14 residues. CDR3 in amino acids: CATSDGEYYNEQFF.

The chain uses TRBV24-1 and TRBJ1-2; the TCRdb call, TRBD1, lacks DNA for checking. There are 13 residues in the CDR3. The germline V gene encodes CDR1 KGHDR and CDR2 SFDVKD. Here the CDR3 reads CATSAPGDYGYTF.

This CDR3 reads CASRPGQSPWPQHF. The V call is TRBV28, the J call TRBJ1-5; without DNA, the TCRdb call of TRBD1 cannot be checked. The CDR3 is made up of 14 amino acids. Per the germline V gene, CDR1 is MDHEN and CDR2 is SYDVKM. Full variable domain (outside the CDR3, taken from reference TRBV28 and TRBJ1-5): DVKVTQSSRYLVKRTGEKVFLECVQDMDHENMFWYRQDPGLGLRLIYFSYDVKMKEKGDIPEGYSVSREKKERFSLILESASTNQTSMYLCASRPGQSPWPQHFGDGTRLSIL.

This chain joins TRBV28 and TRBJ2-7; TCRdb indicates TRBD1, and absent DNA this call remains unverified. CDR3 length: 15 residues. CDR1 MDHEN and CDR2 SYDVKM come from the germline V gene. The CDR3 spells CASSLRVTGSYEQYF. The full variable domain, completed using reference TRBV28 and TRBJ2-7, is DVKVTQSSRYLVKRTGEKVFLECVQDMDHENMFWYRQDPGLGLRLIYFSYDVKMKEKGDIPEGYSVSREKKERFSLILESASTNQTSMYLCASSLRVTGSYEQYFGPGTRLTVT.

The chain has TRBV6-2 or TRBV6-3 and TRBJ2-3. This CDR3 is 14 amino acids long. From germline, CDR1 is MNHEY and CDR2 SVGEGT. The chain's CDR3 is CASGVPVGADTQYF.

The J gene is TRBJ1-2, the V gene TRBV4-3; checking the TCRdb D call of TRBD1 is not possible without DNA. CDR1 is LGHNA and CDR2 is YSLEER in the germline V gene. This CDR3 spans 16 amino acids. The CDR3 loop reads CASSQGGQGVRYGYTF.

The chain uses TRBV4-2 and TRBJ2-2. Per the germline V gene, CDR1 is LGHNA and CDR2 is YNFKEQ. The CDR3 contains 14 residues. The chain's CDR3 is CASQDSGVTGELFF.

This rearrangement joins TRBV20-1 to TRBJ1-5; TCRdb picks TRBD1, but there is no DNA to check that call. Germline values: CDR1 DFQATT, CDR2 SNEGSKA (reference sequence). This CDR3 is built from 13 residues. The CDR3 region is CSVEQGRNQPQHF.

The chain has TRBV5-8 and TRBJ1-1. Germline-derived CDR1 and CDR2 are SGHTS and YDEGEE. The CDR3 sequence is 15 residues long. The CDR3 here is CASSLATVPGTEAFF. The full variable domain, completed using reference TRBV5-8 and TRBJ1-1, is EAGVTQSPTHLIKTRGQQATLRCSPISGHTSVYWYQQALGLGLQFLLWYDEGEERNRGNFPPRFSGRQFPNYSSELNVNALELEDSALYLCASSLATVPGTEAFFGQGTRLTVV.

This rearrangement joins TRBV20-1 to TRBJ2-3; the D call from TCRdb, TRBD1, cannot be confirmed without DNA. Germline CDR1 DFQATT, CDR2 SNEGSKA (reference sequence). The CDR3 covers 14 residues. CDR3 protein: CSARPTVLPDTQYF.

The chain couples TRBV9 to TRBJ2-5; the TCRdb D gene call, TRBD2, has no DNA to confirm it. The CDR3 consists of 15 residues. Per germline, CDR1 SGDLS and CDR2 YYNGEE. The CDR3 sequence is CASSARREGSETPYF.

The CDR3 loop is CASSRLAGITDTQYF. The V gene is TRBV5-6, the J gene TRBJ2-3; no DNA is available, so the TRBD2 call from TCRdb remains unchecked. The CDR3 length is 15 residues. Germline CDR1 and CDR2: SGHDT and YYEEEE. The full variable domain, completed using reference TRBV5-6 and TRBJ2-3, is DAGVTQSPTHLIKTRGQQVTLRCSPKSGHDTVSWYQQALGQGPQFIFQYYEEEERQRGNFPDRFSGHQFPNYSSELNVNALLLGDSALYLCASSRLAGITDTQYFGPGTRLTVL.

The genes are TRBV19 and TRBJ2-2. CDR1 and CDR2 from the germline V gene are LNHDA and SQIVND (reference sequence). The CDR3 has 13 amino acids. The CDR3 reads CASVGANTGELFF.

The rearrangement joins TRBV20-1 to TRBJ2-7; the TCRdb call, TRBD2, lacks DNA for checking. Germline CDR1 and CDR2: DFQATT and SNEGSKA (reference sequence). The CDR3 extends over 13 amino acids. The CDR3 here is CSARKSGAYEQYF.

This chain joins TRBV7-9 and TRBJ2-1; TCRdb indicates TRBD2, and absent DNA this call remains unverified. In germline, CDR1 is SEHNR, CDR2 FQNEAQ (reference sequence). This CDR3 is 17 amino acids long. The CDR3 spells CASSSQNSGNRYNEQFF.

The J gene is TRBJ2-2, the V gene TRBV11-3; TCRdb gives TRBD1 as the D gene, but with no DNA this cannot be confirmed. The length of the CDR3 is 15 residues. Looked up from germline, CDR1 is SGHNT and CDR2 is YENEEA. The CDR3 region is CASSLGQGITGELFF. The full variable domain, completed using reference TRBV11-3 and TRBJ2-2, is EAGVVQSPRYKIIEKKQPVAFWCNPISGHNTLYWYLQNLGQGPELLIRYENEEAVDDSQLPKDRFSAERLKGVDSTLKIQPAELGDSAVYLCASSLGQGITGELFFGEGSRLTVL.

CDR3: CASSQDQGQVPYF. The chain has TRBV3-1 and TRBJ2-3. Germline assignment: CDR1 LGHDT and CDR2 YNNKEL (reference sequence). This CDR3 comprises 13 residues.